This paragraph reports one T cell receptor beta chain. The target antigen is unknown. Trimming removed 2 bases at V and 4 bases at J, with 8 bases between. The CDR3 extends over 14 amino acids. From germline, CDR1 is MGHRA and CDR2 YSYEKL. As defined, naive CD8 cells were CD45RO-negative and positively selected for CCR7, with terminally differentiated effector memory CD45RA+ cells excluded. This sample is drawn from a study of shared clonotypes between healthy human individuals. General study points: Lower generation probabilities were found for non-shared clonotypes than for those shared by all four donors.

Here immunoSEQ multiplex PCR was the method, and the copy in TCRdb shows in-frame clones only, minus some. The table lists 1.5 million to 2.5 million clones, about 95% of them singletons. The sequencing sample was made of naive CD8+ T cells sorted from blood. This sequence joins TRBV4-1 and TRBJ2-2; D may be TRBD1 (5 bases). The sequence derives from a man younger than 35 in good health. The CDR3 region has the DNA TGCGCCAGCAGCCAACCGACAGCCACCGGGGAGCTGTTTTTT. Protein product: CASSQPTATGELFF.